This entry lists 9 T cell receptor beta chains sequenced from one sample in a study of a mutant IDH1 vaccine in newly diagnosed glioma. The time point is: baseline, week 1 (first vaccination visit). The treatment: pre-vaccination baseline after standard-of-care therapy. The protocol was immunoSEQ multiplex PCR, while the TCRdb copy is restricted to in-frame clones and leaves out a portion. The sample shows fewer than 50,000 clones, roughly three quarters of them seen only once. Sequencing used PBMCs, obtained from a glioma patient treated with radiotherapy, temozolomide or both. The receptors were gathered from a man aged 35 to 55 with glioma. Some clones in this sample may be carry-over from other donors' samples.

The rearrangement joins TRBV19 to TRBJ2-2; 10 nucleotides line up with TRBD1. This CDR3 region has 16 residues. CDR1 and CDR2 (germline): LNHDA, SQIVND (reference sequence). V trimming: 6 bases; J trimming: 6 bases; junction bases outside the gene matches: 10. The CDR3 DNA follows: TGTGCCAGTAGCCACCGGGACAGGGGATTTGCCGGGGAGCTGTTTTTT. Translated: CASSHRDRGFAGELFF.

The rearrangement joins TRBV6-5 to TRBJ1-2; D perhaps matches TRBD1 (5 bases). V was clipped by 2 bases and J by 4 bases, with 11 bases between them. CDR3 length equals 14 residues. The germline gives CDR1 MNHEY, CDR2 SVGAGI. The CDR3 sequence: CASSYVGDLYGYTF. The CDR3 bases are TGTGCCAGCAGTTACGTAGGGGACCTCTATGGCTACACCTTC.

The genes are TRBV20-1 and TRBJ1-2; D gene ambiguous. V was pared by 5 bases and J by 4 bases, with 8 bases between. The CDR3 is made up of 11 amino acids. In germline, CDR1 is DFQATT, CDR2 SNEGSKA (reference sequence). CDR3 DNA: TGCAGTGCTCCGGGTGGCTATGGCTACACCTTC. This sequence encodes CSAPGGYGYTF.

J is TRBJ1-4 and V is TRBV15; tentatively, D is TRBD1 (6 bases). This CDR3 comprises 15 residues. Trimming pared 5 bases from V and 3 bases from J, leaving 13 bases between. CDR1 is LNHNV and CDR2 is YYDKDF in the germline V gene (reference sequence). CDR3 sequence: CATSGSRGSNEKLFF. The CDR3, as DNA: TGTGCCACCAGCGGAAGCAGGGGTTCTAATGAAAAACTGTTTTTT. Drawing the rest from reference TRBV15 and TRBJ1-4, the complete variable domain is DAMVIQNPRYQVTQFGKPVTLSCSQTLNHNVMYWYQQKSSQAPKLLFHYYDKDFNNEADTPDNFQSRRPNTSFCFLDIRSPGLGDTAMYLCATSGSRGSNEKLFFGSGTQLSVL.

In this sample, this clone turned up a few times. The rearrangement joins TRBV18 to TRBJ2-2, with unresolved D. Germline CDR1 KGHSH, CDR2 LQKENI. The CDR3 contains 15 residues. Trimming stripped 3 bases from V and 6 bases from J, with 14 bases between. CDR3 in DNA: TGTGCCAGCTCACCGGCAGAAACCCCGTCCGGGGAGCTGTTTTTT. Its protein is CASSPAETPSGELFF.

This clone showed up just a few times. The rearrangement links TRBV5-8 to TRBJ1-5, with D unresolved. Trimming shortened V by 6 bases and J by 0 bases, and 10 bases separated the two germline ends. This CDR3 has 14 residues. Germline V CDR1 and CDR2: SGHTS, YDEGEE. For the CDR3, the DNA is TGTGCCAGCACCTCCATTTTTAGCAATCAGCCCCAGCATTTT. Encoded protein: CASTSIFSNQPQHF.

CDR3 sequence reads: CASSEVTSNQPQHF. The CDR3 nucleotides are TGTGCCAGCAGTGAAGTCACTAGCAATCAGCCCCAGCATTTT. This chain uses TRBV6-1 with TRBJ1-5; no firm D call. The germline gives CDR1 MNHNS, CDR2 SASEGT. The V gene lost 1 base and the J gene lost 0 bases, with 4 bases spanning the gap. The CDR3 spans 14 residues.

This clone has only a few counts. The junction shows a germline mismatch at one end, possibly a read error. The rearrangement joins TRBV10-3 to TRBJ1-1; D may be TRBD1 (5 bases). The length of the CDR3 is 15 residues. Per the germline V gene, CDR1 is ENHRY and CDR2 is SYGVKD. The CDR3 sequence: CATSGTVFFYTEAFF. The CDR3, as DNA: TGTGCCACCAGTGGGACGGTATTTTTTTACACTGAAGCTTTCTTT.

The count of this clone is one. The chain employs TRBV19 and TRBJ2-3; D call uncertain. Germline-derived CDR1 and CDR2 are LNHDA and SQIVND (reference sequence). This CDR3 contains 15 residues. V lost 3 bases to trimming and J lost 2 bases, with 12 bases between them. CDR3 protein: CASSISVGFTDTQYF. DNA for the CDR3: TGTGCCAGTAGTATTTCAGTAGGATTCACAGATACGCAGTATTTT.